The 17 T cell receptor beta chains reported below all come from one sample, sequenced in a study of T cell changes during pregnancy in multiple sclerosis (dated by TCRdb to about 2019). Libraries were built with the immunoSEQ multiplex PCR assay. TCRdb took this table from immuneACCESS and kept in-frame rearrangements with V and J called. Such tables lack part of the clones; where checked against another copy, unresolved V genes explain under half of the gap, and the rest is unexplained. The sample profile shows 60,000 to 65,000 clones; 80% to 95% of them were found once. The ten largest clones represent roughly 1.4% of the sample. The sample was peripheral blood, taken in the second trimester of pregnancy. These receptor sequences come from a female donor with multiple sclerosis, enrolled in a pregnancy study.

The rearrangement links TRBV4-1 to TRBJ2-7; D perhaps matches TRBD2 (6 bases). This CDR3 is built from 16 residues. Trimming left V 3 bases short and J 0 bases short, with 15 bases between. In germline, CDR1 is MGHRA, CDR2 YSYEKL. CDR3 coding DNA: TGCGCCAGCAGCCAGGGTGGGACTCTGAGCTCCTACGAGCAGTACTTC. This encodes CASSQGGTLSSYEQYF.

V usage is TRBV28 and J usage is TRBJ2-3, with D perhaps TRBD2 (6 bases). Germline-derived CDR1 and CDR2 are MDHEN and SYDVKM. V was clipped by 8 bases and J by 2 bases, with 20 bases between them. This CDR3 region has 16 residues. Here the CDR3 reads CASLRGVGHHTDTQYF. The CDR3 DNA follows: TGTGCCAGCCTCCGCGGGGTGGGGCACCACACAGATACGCAGTATTTT.

V gene TRBV18 combines with J gene TRBJ2-7, with 9 bases identical to TRBD2. CDR1 and CDR2 (germline): KGHSH, LQKENI. V shed 5 bases, J shed 4 bases, and the junction held 6 bases outside the gene matches. This CDR3 region has 14 residues. Here the CDR3 reads CASSSGTSSYEQYF. Here the CDR3 DNA reads TGTGCCAGCTCATCCGGGACTAGCAGTTACGAGCAGTACTTC.

J is TRBJ2-7 and V is TRBV6-5, with D perhaps TRBD1 (7 bases). The V gene lost 0 bases and the J gene lost 3 bases, with 15 bases spanning the gap. This CDR3 contains 16 residues. CDR1 and CDR2 from the germline V gene are MNHEY and SVGAGI. The CDR3 loop reads CASSYSLRQGGYEQYF. CDR3 bases: TGTGCCAGCAGTTACTCTCTGCGACAGGGAGGCTACGAGCAGTACTTC.

On this clone: Mismatch with germline at one junction end may stem from a read error. This chain connects TRBV18 to TRBJ1-1, with D perhaps TRBD1 (5 bases). CDR3 length: 11 amino acids. Germline V gene sequence: CDR1 KGHSH, CDR2 LQKENI. This chain's CDR3 is CASSPREGAIF. The CDR3 bases are TGTGCCAGCTCACCACGGGAAGGGGCGATCTTT.

V gene TRBV7-3 combines with J gene TRBJ1-1, with D possibly TRBD1 on 5 matching bases. The germline V gene has CDR1 SGHTA and CDR2 FQGTGA. Trimming left V 4 bases short and J 1 base short, with 7 bases between. CDR3 length: 13 amino acids. The CDR3 region is CASSSQENTEAFF. In DNA, the CDR3 is TGTGCCAGCAGCTCACAGGAGAACACTGAAGCTTTCTTT.

The chain employs TRBV9 and TRBJ1-2, with D possibly matching TRBD1 (5 bases). The germline gives CDR1 SGDLS, CDR2 YYNGEE. This CDR3 has 14 amino acids. The ends were cut back, 0 bases at V and 4 bases at J, with 10 bases in the middle. CDR3 residues: CASSVAGGGYGYTF. In nucleotides, the CDR3 is TGTGCCAGCAGCGTAGCTGGGGGAGGCTATGGCTACACCTTC.

This clone appeared once. The gene calls are TRBV2 and TRBJ2-2; 11 bases agree with TRBD1. Germline lookup yields CDR1 SNHLY and CDR2 FYNNEI. This CDR3 region has 14 residues. With 10 bases clipped from V and 9 bases from J, the junction kept 10 bases outside the gene matches. CDR3 amino acids: CAITRDRGARELFF. In DNA, the CDR3 is TGTGCCATTACCCGGGACAGGGGGGCCCGGGAGCTGTTTTTT.

The genes are TRBV13 and TRBJ2-3; D might be TRBD1 (6 bases). The CDR3 loop spans 16 amino acids. Trimming took off 4 bases at V and 2 bases at J, with 16 bases between the two ends. The germline V gene encodes CDR1 PRHDT and CDR2 FYEKMQ (reference sequence). The CDR3 here is CASSSQVQGITDTQYF. DNA of the CDR3: TGTGCCAGCAGCTCTCAAGTACAGGGAATCACAGATACGCAGTATTTT.

This chain uses TRBV18 with TRBJ2-1; maybe TRBD2 (5 bases). This CDR3 contains 15 residues. Trimming pared 3 bases from V and 4 bases from J, leaving 13 bases between. Per germline, CDR1 KGHSH and CDR2 LQKENI. CDR3 region: CASSPRSRGYNEQFF. The CDR3 bases are TGTGCCAGCTCACCCCGGAGTCGGGGATACAATGAGCAGTTCTTC. The complete variable domain, with remaining parts taken from reference TRBV18 and TRBJ2-1, reads NAGVMQNPRHLVRRRGQEARLRCSPMKGHSHVYWYRQLPEEGLKFMVYLQKENIIDESGMPKERFSAEFPKEGPSILRIQQVVRGDSAAYFCASSPRSRGYNEQFFGPGTRLTVL.

The chain uses TRBV11-2 and TRBJ2-7; the match to TRBD1 covers 7 bases. The trim removed 6 bases at V and 1 base at J, leaving 12 bases unmatched. CDR1 and CDR2 from the germline V gene are SGHAT and FQNNGV. CDR3 length: 16 residues. The CDR3 DNA reads TGTGCCAGCAGTGGTGTAGGCAGACAGGGATCCTACGAGCAGTACTTC. It codes for CASSGVGRQGSYEQYF.

This clone has only one observation. The gene calls are TRBV5-6 and TRBJ1-2, with 8 bases that match TRBD1. CDR1 and CDR2 from the germline V gene are SGHDT and YYEEEE. This CDR3 is 13 amino acids long. V lost 5 bases, J lost 6 bases, and 6 bases stayed unmatched. The CDR3 DNA is TGTGCCAGCAGTTCGGGACAGGTGGATGGCTACACCTTC. Translated, it gives CASSSGQVDGYTF.

The J gene is TRBJ2-1, the V gene TRBV2; possible D gene TRBD1, 7 bases. The ends were cut back, 8 bases at V and 15 bases at J, with 20 bases in the middle. Germline lookup yields CDR1 SNHLY and CDR2 FYNNEI. This CDR3 has 12 amino acids. In DNA form, the CDR3 reads TGTGCCAGCGGAGGGTCCGGGACAGATCTGTTCTTC. It codes for CASGGSGTDLFF.

The genes are TRBV7-3 and TRBJ2-1, with 7 bases aligning to TRBD2. CDR1 and CDR2 from the germline V gene are SGHTA and FQGTGA. The CDR3 has 16 residues. The V and J ends lost 0 bases and 4 bases, in that order; junction bases with no gene match: 6. The CDR3 DNA reads as TGTGCCAGCAGCTTAACTCCCCTAGCGGTATACAATGAGCAGTTCTTC. Translated: CASSLTPLAVYNEQFF.

The V and J genes are TRBV11-2 and TRBJ1-1; TRBD1 aligns across 9 bases. With 5 bases clipped from V and 3 bases from J, the junction kept 10 bases outside the gene matches. In germline, CDR1 is SGHAT, CDR2 FQNNGV. The CDR3 consists of 16 residues. The CDR3 DNA reads TGTGCCAGCAGCCGTACAGGGGGCAGGGGGGACACTGAAGCTTTCTTT. Encoded protein: CASSRTGGRGDTEAFF.

This chain joins TRBV6-5 and TRBJ1-1; D ambiguous. Germline V gene lookup returns CDR1 MNHEY and CDR2 SVGAGI. The CDR3 runs 14 residues. V was shortened by 3 bases and J by 0 bases, with 8 bases between the two germline ends. The CDR3 coding sequence is TGTGCCAGCAGTTATGGAGGAATGAACACTGAAGCTTTCTTT. This codes for CASSYGGMNTEAFF.

The rearrangement uses TRBV28 and TRBJ2-3; 7 bases agree with TRBD2. Germline values: CDR1 MDHEN, CDR2 SYDVKM. This CDR3 has 13 amino acids. The ends lost 8 bases at V and 1 base at J; junction bases unmatched: 3. CDR3 nucleotide sequence: TGTGCCAGCCACGCGGGGGGCACAGATACGCAGTATTTT. This sequence encodes CASHAGGTDTQYF.